These T cell receptor beta chains were read from a single sample in a study of blood T cells in healthy people across ages. TCRdb reprocessed the 5' RACE reads via MiXCR and lists one record per CDR3 protein. Of some 1.1 million distinct CDR3 sequences detected, about two fifths appear once; the ten largest clones hold 13%. The sequencing input was blood. Every receptor here comes from a man younger than 35 in good health. Both conserved end residues are part of each CDR3. Fields, in order: D gene, J gene, V gene, clone size, CDR3 protein, CDR3 DNA. D genes are given only for firm matches. For some rows the clone size is stated as once, few or many, or as a class when expanded; others skip it.

.,TRBJ2-2,TRBV20-1,.,CSARVGGPNTGELFF,TGCAGTGCTAGAGTGGGGGGGCCGAACACCGGGGAGCTGTTTTTT
TRBD1,TRBJ2-7,TRBV20-1,.,CSARTGEPYEQYF,TGCAGTGCAAGGACAGGGGAACCCTACGAGCAGTACTTC
.,TRBJ2-2,TRBV5-1,few,CASSLEVRDTGELFF,TGCGCCAGCAGCTTGGAAGTACGTGACACCGGGGAGCTGTTTTTT
.,TRBJ2-4,TRBV27,.,CASTKAGGSKNIQYF,TGTGCCAGCACCAAGGCTGGGGGCTCCAAAAACATTCAGTACTTC
.,TRBJ2-2,TRBV6-5,few,CASSYSLGTGELFF,TGTGCCAGCAGTTATTCCCTGGGCACCGGGGAGCTGTTTTTT
.,TRBJ2-2,TRBV2,.,CASSETGTTGELFF,TGTGCCAGCAGTGAAACAGGTACCACCGGGGAGCTGTTTTTT
TRBD1,TRBJ1-2,TRBV9,.,CASSALSSGGDYGCTF,TGTGCCAGCAGCGCCCTCTCCTCAGGGGGCGACTATGGCTGCACCTTC
.,TRBJ1-5,TRBV3-1,.,CASSQDSVGKKGFNQPQHF,TGTGCCAGCAGCCAAGATTCTGTAGGGAAGAAGGGGTTCAATCAGCCCCAGCATTTT
TRBD1,TRBJ2-4,TRBV6-6,.,CASTSDRGLAKNIQYF,TGTGCCAGCACCAGCGACAGGGGTTTGGCCAAAAACATTCAGTACTTC
TRBD1,TRBJ1-1,TRBV27,.,CASSFGTGLIAEAFF,TGTGCCAGCAGTTTTGGGACAGGGCTAATAGCTGAAGCTTTCTTT
TRBD2,TRBJ2-3,TRBV20-1,.,CSARGGLAGVDTQYF,TGCAGTGCTAGAGGGGGGCTAGCGGGGGTAGATACGCAGTATTTT
.,TRBJ2-5,TRBV2,.,CASSRDSRNEQYF,TGTGCCAGCAGTCGGGACTCTAGGAATGAGCAGTACTTC
.,TRBJ1-2,TRBV12-3/TRBV12-4,few,CASRPRTANYGYTF,TGTGCCAGCAGACCTCGGACAGCTAACTATGGCTACACCTTC
.,TRBJ1-1,TRBV6-5,few,CASRGGPGTEAFF,TGTGCCAGCAGGGGGGGTCCCGGCACTGAAGCTTTCTTT
.,TRBJ1-1,TRBV20-1,.,CSARFKGTEAFF,TGCAGTGCTAGATTCAAGGGCACTGAAGCTTTCTTT
.,TRBJ1-5,TRBV20-1,.,CSARGGARYQPQHF,TGCAGTGCTAGAGGGGGGGCCCGGTATCAGCCCCAGCATTTT
TRBD2,TRBJ2-1,TRBV5-4,few,CASSLASGGTLYNEQFF,TGTGCCAGCAGCTTGGCTAGCGGGGGGACCCTCTACAATGAGCAGTTCTTC
.,TRBJ2-7,TRBV7-2,.,CASKNGTFYNEQYF,TGTGCCAGCAAAAACGGGACTTTCTACAATGAGCAGTACTTC
TRBD2,TRBJ2-1,TRBV5-1,few,CASSSLAGEGNEQFF,TGCGCCAGCAGCTCCTTAGCGGGGGAGGGGAATGAGCAGTTCTTC
.,TRBJ1-6,TRBV6-1,.,CASRPFSVAGANSPLHF,TGTGCCAGCAGGCCCTTTTCCGTGGCAGGGGCTAATTCACCCCTCCACTTT
TRBD1,TRBJ1-2,TRBV12-3/TRBV12-4,few,CASNNRQGSGYTF,TGTGCCAGCAACAACCGACAGGGCTCCGGCTACACCTTC
.,TRBJ1-5,TRBV7-2,.,CASSLDPGRGYGQPQHF,TGTGCCAGCAGCTTAGATCCTGGAAGGGGGTACGGTCAGCCCCAGCATTTT
.,TRBJ1-4,TRBV12-3/TRBV12-4,few,CASSQDRTNEKLFF,TGTGCCAGCAGTCAAGACAGGACAAATGAAAAACTGTTTTTT
TRBD1,TRBJ1-2,TRBV29-1,.,CSVEDRDRGYGYTF,TGCAGCGTTGAAGACAGGGACAGGGGCTATGGCTACACCTTC
.,TRBJ1-1,TRBV3-1,.,CASSPQHTNTEAFF,TGTGCCAGCAGCCCCCAACATACGAACACTGAAGCTTTCTTT
TRBD2,TRBJ2-3,TRBV11-2,many,CASSWQTSGGSDTQYF,TGTGCCAGCAGCTGGCAAACTAGCGGGGGGTCAGATACGCAGTATTTT
TRBD1,TRBJ1-2,TRBV29-1,.,CSVSGQGVGGYTF,TGCAGCGTCTCGGGACAGGGAGTAGGAGGCTACACCTTC
.,TRBJ1-1,TRBV6-5,.,CASSTQTERNTEAFF,TGTGCCAGCTCTACTCAGACAGAAAGAAACACTGAAGCTTTCTTT
.,TRBJ2-3,TRBV28,few,CASSLATSGPGYTQYF,TGTGCCAGCAGTTTAGCTACGAGCGGTCCGGGGTATACGCAGTATTTT
.,TRBJ2-7,TRBV5-1,few,CASSLDSSAVLEQYF,TGCGCCAGCAGCTTGGACAGCAGCGCCGTACTCGAGCAGTACTTC
.,TRBJ1-2,TRBV9,.,CASSVASTGTSYFGYTF,TGTGCCAGCAGCGTAGCTTCCACCGGGACATCCTACTTTGGCTACACCTTC
TRBD1,TRBJ1-1,TRBV18,.,CASSPLSGTGGTEAFF,TGTGCCAGCTCACCACTTTCCGGGACAGGGGGCACTGAAGCTTTCTTT
.,TRBJ2-1,TRBV3-1,few,CASSLDRHNEQFF,TGTGCCAGCAGCCTCGACAGACACAATGAGCAGTTCTTC
.,TRBJ2-3,TRBV7-9,.,CASSLDFRGDTQYF,TGTGCCAGCAGCTTAGACTTCAGAGGGGATACGCAGTATTTT
.,TRBJ2-7,TRBV29-1,once,CSVRTLGTNEQYF,TGCAGCGTGAGAACCTTAGGAACGAATGAGCAGTACTTC
.,TRBJ2-5,TRBV7-9,few,CASSPLYQETQYF,TGTGCCAGCAGCCCGCTCTACCAAGAGACCCAGTACTTC
TRBD1,TRBJ2-3,TRBV20-1,.,CSAETGVDTQYF,TGCAGTGCTGAAACAGGGGTGGATACGCAGTATTTT
.,TRBJ2-7,TRBV21-1,.,CASSKRPGTSESYEQYF,TGTGCCAGCAGCAAAAGGCCCGGGACTAGCGAATCCTACGAGCAGTACTTC
.,TRBJ2-5,TRBV20-1,.,CSPRDQETQYF,TGCAGTCCCCGGGACCAAGAGACCCAGTACTTC
.,TRBJ2-1,TRBV18,many,CASSQPTNEQFF,TGTGCCAGCTCACAGCCTACCAATGAGCAGTTCTTC
.,TRBJ2-3,TRBV28,.,CASTGRAATDTQYF,TGTGCCAGCACCGGACGAGCAGCCACAGATACGCAGTATTTT
TRBD1,TRBJ1-4,TRBV20-1,.,CSAPGGEKLFF,TGCAGTGCCCCAGGGGGTGAAAAACTGTTTTTT
.,TRBJ2-3,TRBV2,.,CASSEGGTPSDTQYF,TGTGCCAGCAGTGAAGGGGGGACCCCTTCAGATACGCAGTATTTT
.,TRBJ2-5,TRBV20-1,few,CSASVILGQETQYF,TGCAGTGCTAGTGTAATCCTAGGCCAAGAGACCCAGTACTTC